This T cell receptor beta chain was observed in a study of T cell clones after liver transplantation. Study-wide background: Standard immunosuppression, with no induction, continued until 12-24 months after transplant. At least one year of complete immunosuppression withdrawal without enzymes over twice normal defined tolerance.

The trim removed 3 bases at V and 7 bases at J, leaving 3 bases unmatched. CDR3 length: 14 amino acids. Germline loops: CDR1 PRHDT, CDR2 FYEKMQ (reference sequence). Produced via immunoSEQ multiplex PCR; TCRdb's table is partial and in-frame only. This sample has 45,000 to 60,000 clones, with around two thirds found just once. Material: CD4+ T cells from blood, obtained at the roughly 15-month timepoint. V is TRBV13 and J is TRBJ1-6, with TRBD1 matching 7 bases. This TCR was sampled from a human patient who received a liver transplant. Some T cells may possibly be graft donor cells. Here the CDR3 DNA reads TGTGCCAGCAGCTTGCACAGGGGAAATTCACCCCTCCACTTT. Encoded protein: CASSLHRGNSPLHF.